These T cell receptor beta chains were read from a single sample in a study of T cell changes during pregnancy in multiple sclerosis. Using immunoSEQ multiplex PCR, the repertoire was profiled, and TCRdb retains in-frame clones only, with some absent. In the table there are roughly 57,000 clones, around 89% of which are singletons. The material was peripheral blood, obtained in the first trimester of pregnancy. The origin of the receptors is a female donor with multiple sclerosis, enrolled in a pregnancy study. The CDR3 runs from the conserved cysteine through the conserved F or W. Fields, in order: J gene, clone size, V gene, D gene, CDR3 protein, CDR3 DNA. A D gene is named only where the DNA matches it firmly. The size entry is marked missing in some rows and otherwise reads once, few, many or a size class.

TRBJ2-7,NA,TRBV18,TRBD1,CASSPPIRQTGGRIREQYF,TGTGCCAGCTCACCCCCGATCCGACAAACAGGGGGTAGGATTCGCGAGCAGTACTTC
TRBJ1-1,NA,TRBV18,NA,CASSLGGPANTEAFF,TGTGCCAGCTCACTCGGGGGGCCTGCGAACACTGAAGCTTTCTTT
TRBJ2-1,NA,TRBV5-4,TRBD2,CASSSDSGGYNEQFF,TGTGCCAGCAGCTCCGACAGCGGGGGTTACAATGAGCAGTTCTTC
TRBJ2-2,NA,TRBV7-2,NA,CASSQRALRWNTGELFF,TGTGCCAGCAGCCAGCGGGCGTTGAGATGGAACACCGGGGAGCTGTTTTTT
TRBJ2-3,NA,TRBV4-3,TRBD2,CASSQDIRGGAGFEDTQYF,TGCGCCAGCAGCCAAGATATACGCGGGGGGGCCGGATTTGAAGATACGCAGTATTTT
TRBJ2-7,NA,TRBV27,TRBD2,CASSGSRLAGEQYF,TGTGCCAGCAGTGGAAGCCGACTAGCGGGAGAGCAGTACTTC
TRBJ2-7,NA,TRBV5-1,TRBD2,CASKGLAGADEQYF,TGCGCCAGCAAGGGACTAGCGGGAGCCGACGAGCAGTACTTC
TRBJ2-7,NA,TRBV12-5,TRBD2,CASGAVPGLAGPSSYEQYF,TGTGCTAGTGGGGCGGTGCCGGGACTAGCGGGACCAAGCTCCTACGAGCAGTACTTC
TRBJ2-7,NA,TRBV6-6,TRBD1,CASSGDREAYEQYF,TGTGCCAGCAGTGGGGACAGGGAAGCCTACGAGCAGTACTTC
TRBJ2-7,NA,TRBV7-2,NA,CASSLDSPYEQYF,TGTGCCAGCAGCTTAGACAGCCCCTACGAGCAGTACTTC
TRBJ2-3,NA,TRBV4-2,TRBD2,CASSRRLAGVDGTDTQYF,TGTGCCAGCAGCCGGCGACTAGCGGGAGTTGATGGTACAGATACGCAGTATTTT
TRBJ2-1,NA,TRBV9,NA,CASSVGPTEVRQFF,TGTGCCAGCAGCGTAGGCCCCACCGAGGTTCGGCAGTTCTTC
TRBJ2-1,NA,TRBV28,TRBD1,CASSSNDRGFSGYNEQFF,TGTGCCAGCAGTTCAAACGACAGGGGCTTTTCAGGTTACAATGAGCAGTTCTTC
TRBJ2-3,NA,TRBV5-4,TRBD2,CASSLDLAGGPDTQYF,TGTGCCAGCAGCTTGGATTTAGCGGGAGGCCCAGATACGCAGTATTTT
TRBJ1-1,NA,TRBV7-9,NA,CASSPAGREAFF,TGTGCCAGCAGCCCGGCGGGCAGGGAAGCTTTCTTT
TRBJ2-7,NA,TRBV27,TRBD1,CASSWDRAGEQYF,TGTGCCAGCAGTTGGGACAGGGCGGGCGAGCAGTACTTC
TRBJ2-2,NA,TRBV6-4,NA,CASKEGFGAGELFF,TGTGCCAGCAAGGAGGGGTTTGGCGCCGGGGAGCTGTTTTTT
TRBJ2-2,NA,TRBV7-2,NA,CASSLRRGSGTGELFF,TGTGCCAGCAGCTTAAGGAGGGGCTCAGGCACCGGGGAGCTGTTTTTT
TRBJ2-7,NA,TRBV30,NA,CAWSSLGHLLPYEQYF,TGTGCCTGGAGTTCGTTAGGACATCTCCTTCCTTACGAGCAGTACTTC
TRBJ2-1,NA,TRBV7-9,TRBD2,CASSLGLAEYNEQFF,TGTGCCAGCAGTCTCGGACTAGCTGAATACAATGAGCAGTTCTTC
TRBJ2-5,NA,TRBV30,NA,CAWIGGVRGTQYF,TGTGCCTGGATCGGAGGGGTTCGTGGGACCCAGTACTTC
TRBJ2-5,NA,TRBV25-1,TRBD2,CASSDRSLAAETQYF,TGTGCCAGCAGTGATCGTAGCCTAGCGGCGGAGACCCAGTACTTC
TRBJ1-4,NA,TRBV19,TRBD1,CASSIGRDSVNEKLFF,TGTGCCAGTAGTATAGGGCGGGACAGCGTTAATGAAAAACTGTTTTTT
TRBJ1-2,NA,TRBV19,TRBD1,CASTPGGYYGYTF,TGTGCCAGTACCCCAGGGGGTTACTATGGCTACACCTTC
TRBJ2-1,NA,TRBV5-4,NA,CASTRNNNEQFF,TGTGCCAGCACTAGGAATAACAATGAGCAGTTCTTC
TRBJ1-2,NA,TRBV7-8,NA,CASSLARGSSYGYTF,TGTGCCAGCAGCTTAGCGCGAGGTTCCTCCTATGGCTACACCTTC
TRBJ2-5,NA,TRBV5-1,NA,CASSLLSSQETQYF,TGCGCCAGCAGCTTGTTGTCATCACAAGAGACCCAGTACTTC
TRBJ1-1,NA,TRBV7-6,NA,CASSLAGGFTEAFF,TGTGCCAGCAGCTTAGCGGGAGGTTTTACTGAAGCTTTCTTT
TRBJ2-7,once,TRBV19,NA,CASSSLRGGVNEQYF,TGTGCCAGTAGCTCCCTCCGTGGAGGTGTCAACGAGCAGTACTTC
TRBJ1-2,NA,TRBV5-4,TRBD1,CASSLALGQGDYGYTF,TGTGCCAGCAGCTTGGCCCTCGGACAGGGGGACTATGGCTACACCTTC
TRBJ1-4,NA,TRBV30,NA,CAWATGTPKTNEKLFF,TGTGCCTGGGCCACCGGGACACCGAAAACTAATGAAAAACTGTTTTTT
TRBJ2-5,NA,TRBV4-2,NA,CASSQEARQETQYF,TGTGCCAGCAGCCAAGAAGCGCGGCAAGAGACCCAGTACTTC
TRBJ2-1,NA,TRBV27,TRBD2,CASTSGGGYNEQFF,TGTGCCAGCACTAGCGGGGGGGGTTACAATGAGCAGTTCTTC
TRBJ1-2,NA,TRBV10-1,NA,CASSGALNYGYTF,TGCGCCAGCAGTGGGGCCCTTAACTATGGCTACACCTTC
TRBJ2-7,once,TRBV6-5,NA,CASKMGQANYEQYF,TGTGCCAGCAAAATGGGGCAGGCCAACTACGAGCAGTACTTC
TRBJ2-1,NA,TRBV9,TRBD2,CASSVASGGPGNEQFF,TGTGCCAGCAGCGTAGCTTCGGGGGGGCCGGGTAATGAGCAGTTCTTC
TRBJ2-3,NA,TRBV30,TRBD2,CAWSGWREGLDTQYF,TGTGCCTGGAGTGGGTGGCGGGAGGGACTTGATACGCAGTATTTT
TRBJ2-7,once,TRBV4-1,TRBD1,CASSQEKRTGGPQLYEQYF,TGCGCCAGCAGCCAAGAAAAGCGTACAGGGGGACCACAACTCTACGAGCAGTACTTC
TRBJ2-7,NA,TRBV5-4,TRBD1,CASSLGGTGGYEQYF,TGTGCCAGCAGCTTGGGAGGGACAGGGGGGTACGAGCAGTACTTC
TRBJ1-4,NA,TRBV7-2,TRBD1,CASSFVGQGLFF,TGTGCCAGCAGCTTTGTAGGACAGGGACTGTTTTTT
TRBJ2-3,few,TRBV6-5,TRBD2,CASSSTSGGADTQYF,TGTGCCAGCAGTTCGACTAGCGGGGGGGCCGATACGCAGTATTTT
TRBJ2-2,once,TRBV7-9,NA,CASRAAGTAGELFF,TGTGCCAGCAGGGCCGCAGGCACGGCCGGGGAGCTGTTTTTT
TRBJ2-7,NA,TRBV5-4,NA,CASSLAGEQYF,TGTGCCAGCAGCTTGGCGGGGGAGCAGTACTTC
TRBJ2-5,NA,TRBV6-5,TRBD2,CASSYGSGSGETQYF,TGTGCCAGCAGTTATGGTAGCGGGAGTGGGGAGACCCAGTACTTC
TRBJ1-1,NA,TRBV11-2,NA,CASSRETGAEAFF,TGTGCCAGCAGCCGAGAAACAGGCGCTGAAGCTTTCTTT